This entry is about one T cell receptor beta chain. Its antigen is as yet unknown. Libraries were prepared by immunoSEQ multiplex PCR; TCRdb keeps only in-frame clonotypes and omits some of them. The top ten clones hold over 2% of a sample with tens of thousands of clones, about nine tenths of them seen once. The data were taken from a study of T cell responses to AZD1222 COVID-19 vaccine. General study points: Baseline seropositives among AZD1222 recipients totaled only five to seven.

This clonotype originated in an adult in good health. This specimen consisted of peripheral blood, obtained on day 0 of AZD1222 vaccination.

This chain's CDR3 is CASSLGLGGGDTQYF. As DNA, the CDR3 is TGTGCCAGCAGCTTAGGACTCGGAGGAGGTGATACGCAGTATTTT. The chain couples TRBV7-6 to TRBJ2-3, with D possibly being TRBD2 (5 bases). Trimming removed 1 base from V and 6 bases from J, with 14 bases in between. Germline V gene lookup returns CDR1 SGHVS and CDR2 FNYEAQ. This CDR3 is 15 amino acids long.